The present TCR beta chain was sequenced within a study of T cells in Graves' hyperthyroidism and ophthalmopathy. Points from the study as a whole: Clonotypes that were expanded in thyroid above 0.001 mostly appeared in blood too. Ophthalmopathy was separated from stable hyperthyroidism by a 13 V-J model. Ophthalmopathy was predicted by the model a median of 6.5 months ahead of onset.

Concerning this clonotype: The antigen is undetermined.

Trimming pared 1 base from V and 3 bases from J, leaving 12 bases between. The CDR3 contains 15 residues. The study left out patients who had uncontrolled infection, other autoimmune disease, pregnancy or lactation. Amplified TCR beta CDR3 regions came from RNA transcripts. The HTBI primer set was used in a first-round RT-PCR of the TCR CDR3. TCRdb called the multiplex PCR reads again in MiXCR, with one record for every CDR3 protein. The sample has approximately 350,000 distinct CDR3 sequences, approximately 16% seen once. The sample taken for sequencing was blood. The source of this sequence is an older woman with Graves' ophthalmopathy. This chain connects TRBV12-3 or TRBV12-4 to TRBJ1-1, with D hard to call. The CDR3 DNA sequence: TGTGCCAGCAGTTTAGATAGAGGGATCTACACTGAAGCTTTCTTT. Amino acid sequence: CASSLDRGIYTEAFF.